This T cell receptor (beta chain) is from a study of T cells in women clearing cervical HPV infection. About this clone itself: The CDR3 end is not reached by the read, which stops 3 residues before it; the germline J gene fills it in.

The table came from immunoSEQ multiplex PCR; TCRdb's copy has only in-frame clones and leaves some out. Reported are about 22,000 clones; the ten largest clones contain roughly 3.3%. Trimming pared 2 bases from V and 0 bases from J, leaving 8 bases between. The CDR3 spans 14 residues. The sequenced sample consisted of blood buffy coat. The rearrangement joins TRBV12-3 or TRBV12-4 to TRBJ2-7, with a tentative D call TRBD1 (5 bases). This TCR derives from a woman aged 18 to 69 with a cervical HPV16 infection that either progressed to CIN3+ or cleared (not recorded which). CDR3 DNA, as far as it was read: TGTGCCAGCAGTTTAAGGCAGGGCTCCTACGAG. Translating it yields CASSLRQGSYE. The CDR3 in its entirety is CASSLRQGSYEQYF.